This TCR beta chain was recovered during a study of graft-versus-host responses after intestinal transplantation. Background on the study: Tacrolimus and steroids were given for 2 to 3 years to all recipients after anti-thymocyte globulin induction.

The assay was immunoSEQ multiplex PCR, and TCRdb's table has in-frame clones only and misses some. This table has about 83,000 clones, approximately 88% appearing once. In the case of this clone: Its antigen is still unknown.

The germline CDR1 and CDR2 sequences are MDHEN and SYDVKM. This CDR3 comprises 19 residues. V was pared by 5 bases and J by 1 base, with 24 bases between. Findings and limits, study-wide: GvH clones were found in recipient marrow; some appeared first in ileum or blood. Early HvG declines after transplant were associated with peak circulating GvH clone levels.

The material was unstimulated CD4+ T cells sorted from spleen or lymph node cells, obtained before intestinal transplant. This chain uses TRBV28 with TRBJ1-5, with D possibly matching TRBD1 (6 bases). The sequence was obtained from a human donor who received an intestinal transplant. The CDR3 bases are TGTGCCAGCAGTCCAGGGGCAGGCCACCCAGATTGGAGCAATCAGCCCCAGCATTTT. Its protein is CASSPGAGHPDWSNQPQHF.